These 14 T cell receptor beta chains were sequenced from one sample in a study of regulatory T cells in long-lasting Graves disease. Sequencing libraries for TCR beta were prepared with iRepertoire HTBI primers and Arm-PCR of CDR3 regions. MiXCR was run by TCRdb on the multiplex PCR reads, yielding one entry per CDR3 protein. The sample lists 700,000 or so distinct CDR3 sequences, about 30% seen once, with 40% to 55% in the top ten. Described time point: persistent/refractory GD, antithyroid drugs over 5 years with positive TRAb. With RNA extracted from PBMCs as input, the TCR library was made. Specimen: peripheral blood mononuclear cells (PBMCs), collected when the disease was refractory, from a patient treated with antithyroid drugs. The source of these receptors is a female donor with Graves disease.

This clonotype was detected only a few times. The genes are TRBV28 and TRBJ1-5; D call uncertain. Trimming pared 5 bases from V and 5 bases from J, leaving 16 bases between. Germline lookup yields CDR1 MDHEN and CDR2 SYDVKM. This CDR3 has 15 amino acids. The CDR3 here is CASSPAGRIDQPQHF. The CDR3 nucleotides read TGTGCCAGCAGTCCAGCTGGGAGGATTGATCAGCCCCAGCATTTT.

The rearrangement links TRBV13 to TRBJ1-1; TRBD1 matches 8 bases. From germline, CDR1 is PRHDT and CDR2 FYEKMQ (reference sequence). There are 14 residues in the CDR3. The junction had 14 bases not matched to a gene; V was cut back by 7 bases and J by 10 bases. CDR3: CASNKGQATGVAFF. DNA for the CDR3: TGTGCCAGCAACAAGGGACAGGCGACGGGGGTAGCTTTCTTT.

With respect to this clonotype: An end of the junction does not agree with germline; a read error may underlie this. V and J are TRBV6-1 and TRBJ2-7, with D maybe TRBD1 (6 bases). Germline values: CDR1 MNHNS, CDR2 SASEGT. The length of the CDR3 is 15 residues. CDR3 region: CASSLRDTPIYEQYF. The CDR3 region has the DNA TGTGCCAGCAGTCTCCGGGACACCCCTATATACGAACAGTACTTC.

The chain links TRBV14 to TRBJ1-1, with 8 bases matching TRBD1. The CDR3 is 16 residues long. Trimming removed 2 bases from V and 1 base from J; junction bases left unmatched: 6. The germline V gene has CDR1 SGHDN and CDR2 FVKESK. CDR3 DNA sequence: TGTGCCAGCAGCCAACGGACAGGGAGGGGGAACACTGAAGCTTTCTTT. Amino acid sequence: CASSQRTGRGNTEAFF.

This clonotype has a count of ten or more. This sequence joins TRBV7-2 and TRBJ2-5; D is perhaps TRBD1 (5 bases). The germline CDR1 and CDR2 sequences are SGHTA and FQGNSA. Between the trimmed V and J ends, which lost 4 bases and 0 bases, there was a span of 9 bases. CDR3 length: 14 residues. This CDR3 is CASSSDSYQETQYF. As DNA, the CDR3 is TGTGCCAGCAGCTCCGACAGCTACCAAGAGACCCAGTACTTC.

The rearrangement joins TRBV7-6 to TRBJ1-2; 7 bases map to TRBD1. The CDR3 contains 15 residues. The junction had 3 bases not matched to a gene; V was cut back by 0 bases and J by 2 bases. Per germline, CDR1 SGHVS and CDR2 FNYEAQ. The CDR3 region is CASSLAGQYNYGYTF. The CDR3 nucleotides are TGTGCCAGCAGCTTAGCGGGACAGTACAACTATGGCTACACCTTC.

The chain is built from TRBV30 and TRBJ2-7; no firm D call. V gave up 3 bases and J gave up 3 bases, with 12 bases separating them. This CDR3 has 13 residues. Germline values: CDR1 GTSNPN, CDR2 SVGIG (reference sequence). The DNA for the CDR3 is TGTGCCTGGAGCACCTACGGCGGCTACGAGCAGTACTTC. Its protein is CAWSTYGGYEQYF.

This clonotype has a count of ten or more. The chain has TRBV9 and TRBJ1-2; perhaps TRBD1 as D (5 bases). The CDR3 is 14 amino acids. CDR1 is SGDLS, CDR2 YYNGEE, per germline. Trimming left V 0 bases short and J 3 bases short, with 9 bases between. The CDR3, as DNA: TGTGCCAGCAGCGTAGATGTGGGGGACTATGGCTACACCTTC. Its translation is CASSVDVGDYGYTF.

This chain uses TRBV3-1 with TRBJ1-1, with 8 bases lining up with TRBD1. V lost 2 bases to trimming and J lost 2 bases; unmatched junction nucleotides: 4. Germline values: CDR1 LGHDT, CDR2 YNNKEL (reference sequence). CDR3 size: 15 residues. CDR3 in amino acids: CASSQSGQGNTEAFF. The CDR3 region has the DNA TGTGCCAGCAGCCAATCTGGACAGGGAAACACTGAAGCTTTCTTT.

V gene TRBV12-3 or TRBV12-4 combines with J gene TRBJ1-1; tentatively, D is TRBD1 (6 bases). Trimming cost V 8 bases and J 4 bases, with 14 bases left between them. There are 13 residues in the CDR3. CDR3 DNA sequence: TGTGCCAGCGGCCGTCTAGGGGGCACTGAAGCTTTCTTT. Residues: CASGRLGGTEAFF.

This clonotype came up a few times. The chain is built from TRBV25-1 and TRBJ1-4; D is unclear. The CDR3 extends over 16 amino acids. V shed 1 base and J shed 8 bases, with 17 bases lying between them. In germline, CDR1 is MGHDK, CDR2 SYGVNS. The CDR3 DNA reads as TGTGCCAGCAGTGAATCGCGGGGTTTTGGAGGGGAAAAACTGTTTTTT. This encodes CASSESRGFGGEKLFF.

A few counts support this clonotype. This sequence joins TRBV9 and TRBJ2-5; 7 nucleotides agree with TRBD1. V shed 0 bases, J shed 7 bases, and the junction held 9 bases outside the gene matches. CDR3 length: 15 amino acids. Germline CDR1 is SGDLS and CDR2 is YYNGEE. CDR3 residues: CASSVDRTGTGTQYF. The CDR3 DNA sequence: TGTGCCAGCAGCGTAGATCGGACAGGAACCGGGACCCAGTACTTC.

This clonotype was recorded many times. The chain joins TRBV19 to TRBJ1-2, with TRBD1 matching 10 bases. Germline V CDR1 and CDR2: LNHDA, SQIVND (reference sequence). With 9 bases clipped from V and 1 base from J, the junction kept 2 bases outside the gene matches. The CDR3 consists of 13 residues. DNA of the CDR3: TGTGCCAGCGGGGACAGGGGTAACTATGGCTACACCTTC. Amino acids: CASGDRGNYGYTF.

Regarding this clonotype: A read error may account for a junction end that differs from germline. The chain combines TRBV20-1 with TRBJ1-2, with TRBD1 identical over 7 bases. The germline gives CDR1 DFQATT, CDR2 SNEGSKA (reference sequence). The CDR3 runs to 14 residues. The CDR3: CSARDDRANYGYSF. The CDR3 bases are TGCAGTGCTAGAGATGACAGGGCGAACTATGGCTACTCCTTC.